The sequence of this T cell receptor beta chain was determined in a study of human T cells and chemical hapten exposure. Study details: Patches that contained 0.01% DPC were applied to the upper back and read at 6 days.

Regarding time point: pre-sensitization, week 0. Treatment noted: therapeutic diphenylcyclopropenone sensitization with weekly scalp DPC. Drawing of blood took place ahead of applying each patch test. The study drew its donors from alopecia patients who were 18 to 70 years old and suitable for DPC. As handled by the study authors: Sampled TCR counts reached a median of around 100,000 per sample, with values ranging from roughly 20,000 to 750,000. TCRdb recomputed calls from the RACE reads with MiXCR, one row per CDR3 protein. TCRdb, not the authors, supplied the V and J calls. The sample records about 290,000 distinct CDR3 sequences, roughly 7.4% being singletons. Germline CDR1 and CDR2: MGHDK and SYGVNS. The CDR3 totals 13 residues. The V gene lost 5 bases and the J gene lost 11 bases, with 18 bases spanning the gap.

V and J are TRBV25-1 and TRBJ1-1, with a tentative D call TRBD1 (6 bases). Sequenced material: whole blood, taken in connection with sensitization to the hapten diphenylcyclopropenone (DPC). The clonotype comes from a man between 18 and 35 years old with alopecia areata. Some clones in this sample may be carry-over from other donors' samples. CDR3 sequence (DNA): TGTGCCAGCAGTCGGTTCGGACAGCTGATGGCTTTCTTT. It codes for CASSRFGQLMAFF.